This T cell receptor (beta chain) was found in a study of identifying expanded T cells in peripheral blood. Trimming took off 1 base at V and 2 bases at J, with 8 bases between the two ends. The CDR3 contains 14 residues. Germline V gene data show CDR1 as SGHTA and CDR2 as FQGNSA. A word on this clone: The target antigen is unknown.

General study findings and limits: Over around two and four weeks, about 15 and 18 clones changed, versus around 1.3 between replicates.

The table came from immunoSEQ multiplex PCR; TCRdb's copy has only in-frame clones and leaves some out. The table records around 70,000 clones, 85% to 90% of them present only once. Sequenced sample: blood. The J gene is TRBJ1-1, the V gene TRBV7-2, with D possibly being TRBD1 (6 bases). The TCR sequence derives from a person between 18 and 70 years old in good health. The CDR3, as DNA: TGTGCCAGCAGCTTAGGGACAGTAAACACTGAAGCTTTCTTT. Protein sequence: CASSLGTVNTEAFF.